This passage covers 10 T cell receptor beta chains from one sample sequenced in a study of regulatory T cells in long-lasting Graves disease. CDR3-region Arm-PCR and iRepertoire HTBI primers produced the TCR beta libraries. One entry per CDR3 protein, called by TCRdb with MiXCR from the multiplex PCR reads. The data hold about 470,000 distinct CDR3 sequences, with about 22% observed a single time. As to time point: persistent/refractory GD, antithyroid drugs over 5 years with positive TRAb. Researchers made the TCR library from RNA that was extracted from PBMCs. Sequencing used peripheral blood mononuclear cells (PBMCs), obtained when the disease was refractory, from a patient treated with antithyroid drugs. These receptors all come from a female donor with Graves disease.

This rearrangement joins TRBV7-9 to TRBJ1-6, with D perhaps TRBD1 (5 bases). CDR3 length equals 16 residues. Trimming shortened V by 5 bases and J by 9 bases, and 20 bases separated the two germline ends. Germline CDR1 is SEHNR and CDR2 is FQNEAQ (reference sequence). CDR3 in amino acids: CASSQGRIGSFSPLHF. The DNA of the CDR3 is TGTGCCAGCAGCCAGGGACGGATTGGGAGTTTTTCACCCCTCCACTTT.

J is TRBJ2-7 and V is TRBV6-2 or TRBV6-3; tentatively, D is TRBD2 (5 bases). CDR3 length: 15 amino acids. The ends were cut back, 2 bases at V and 3 bases at J, with 14 bases in the middle. The germline CDR1 and CDR2 sequences are MNHEY and SVGEGT. CDR3 DNA: TGTGCCAGCAGTTACGGAGACTTCGACTACTACGAGCAGTACTTC. It is translated as CASSYGDFDYYEQYF.

This clonotype was seen once. The chain links TRBV7-2 to TRBJ1-1; 8 positions agree with TRBD1. CDR3 length: 15 residues. J lost 11 bases, V lost 0 bases, and 11 bases had no gene match. Germline-derived CDR1 and CDR2 are SGHTA and FQGNSA. This CDR3 is CASSLAIGQGLRAFF. CDR3 nucleotides: TGTGCCAGCAGCTTAGCGATAGGACAGGGCCTGCGGGCTTTCTTT.

Many counts were recorded for this clonotype. The chain combines TRBV3-1 with TRBJ1-4; 8 bases map to TRBD1. Germline V gene sequence: CDR1 LGHDT, CDR2 YNNKEL (reference sequence). The CDR3 covers 14 residues. The J segment lost 5 bases and the V segment lost 5 bases, leaving 4 bases of the junction unmatched. CDR3 bases: TGTGCCAGCAGCGGACGACAGGGGAATGAAAAACTGTTTTTT. Its protein is CASSGRQGNEKLFF.

In this sample, this clonotype turned up a few times. J is TRBJ2-1 and V is TRBV28; 8 bases are shared with TRBD2. CDR3 size: 15 residues. Germline V gene lookup returns CDR1 MDHEN and CDR2 SYDVKM. J lost 9 bases, V lost 1 base, and 8 bases had no gene match. CDR3 sequence (DNA): TGTGCCAGCAGTTTATATCGGTTAGCGGGGCCTGAGCAGTTCTTC. Its translation: CASSLYRLAGPEQFF.

CDR3 sequence: CASSIAHFSNQPQHF. CDR3 nucleotides: TGTGCCAGTAGTATTGCCCATTTTAGCAATCAGCCCCAGCATTTT. The chain joins TRBV19 to TRBJ1-5; D unclear. This CDR3 has 15 residues. Trimming removed 3 bases at V and 0 bases at J, with 9 bases between. Germline V gene lookup returns CDR1 LNHDA and CDR2 SQIVND (reference sequence).

This clonotype was seen repeatedly, ten times or more. The gene calls are TRBV2 and TRBJ2-7, with 7 bases aligning to TRBD1. Trimming took 8 bases from V and 7 from J; bases not matched to a gene: 14. Germline values: CDR1 SNHLY, CDR2 FYNNEI. The CDR3 covers 14 residues. CDR3 sequence reads: CASGPDRDPREQYF. CDR3 DNA sequence: TGTGCCAGCGGGCCAGACAGGGATCCACGAGAGCAGTACTTC.

This clonotype occurred many times. The rearrangement uses TRBV12-3 or TRBV12-4 and TRBJ2-7; 7 positions match TRBD1. The CDR3 is 14 amino acids. After removal of 6 bases from V and 1 base from J, the junction contained 6 bases not matched to a gene. In DNA form, the CDR3 reads TGTGCCAGCAGCAAGGGACAGCCATCCTACGAGCAGTACTTC. It translates to CASSKGQPSYEQYF.

This sequence joins TRBV18 and TRBJ2-1; D perhaps matches TRBD2 (6 bases). V lost 0 bases to trimming and J lost 5 bases, with 14 bases between them. The V gene's germline CDR1 is KGHSH and CDR2 LQKENI. The CDR3 sequence is 16 residues long. In DNA, the CDR3 is TGTGCCAGCTCACCACCTGGAGGGAGGCGCAACAATGAGCAGTTCTTC. It codes for CASSPPGGRRNNEQFF.

Only one count was recorded for this clonotype. A read error may be the cause here, since a much bigger clone is one base away. The conserved closing phenylalanine or tryptophan is absent in this CDR3, likely reflecting a read error. The chain recombines TRBV19 with TRBJ1-5; D is perhaps TRBD1 (5 bases). Germline V gene data show CDR1 as LNHDA and CDR2 as SQIVND (reference sequence). V was pared by 6 bases and J by 0 bases, with 15 bases between. This CDR3 contains 16 residues. Written as DNA, the CDR3 is TGTGCCAGTAGCCCTCGGGGGGAAGGTAGCAATCAGCCCCAGCATTTA. Protein sequence: CASSPRGEGSNQPQHL.